One and the same sample provided the 16 T cell receptor beta chains below, sequenced in a study of OX40 agonist ivuxolimab in advanced cancers. Produced via immunoSEQ multiplex PCR; TCRdb's table is partial and in-frame only. This sample has some 44,000 clones, with around 88% found just once. The source was CD4+ or CD8+ T cells sorted from blood, collected in a trial of the OX40 agonist ivuxolimab. These receptors were collected from an adult with an advanced solid tumor such as melanoma, head and neck, liver or kidney cancer.

The chain employs TRBV5-4 and TRBJ2-2; unclear D gene. Trimming left V 3 bases short and J 2 bases short, with 11 bases between. The CDR3 contains 15 residues. From germline, CDR1 is SGHNT and CDR2 YYREEE (reference sequence). The CDR3 spells CASSSKELNTGELFF. CDR3 DNA: TGTGCCAGCAGCTCGAAAGAGCTAAACACCGGGGAGCTGTTTTTT.

The chain has TRBV5-1 and TRBJ2-7; 8 bases are a match to TRBD1. The CDR3 consists of 14 residues. The V gene's germline CDR1 is SGHRS and CDR2 YFSETQ. V was clipped by 3 bases and J by 5 bases; unmatched bases: 7. CDR3 DNA sequence: TGCGCCAGCAGCTACGGGACAGGTACGGACGAGCAGTACTTC. Translated, it gives CASSYGTGTDEQYF.

The CDR3 loop reads CASSQVRGTGETQYF. In DNA form, the CDR3 reads TGCGCCAGCAGCCAAGTACGGGGGACAGGAGAGACCCAGTACTTC. V usage is TRBV4-1 and J usage is TRBJ2-5, with 8 bases matching TRBD1. Germline trimming cut 1 base from V and 4 bases from J; bases unmatched to any gene: 5. Germline lookup yields CDR1 MGHRA and CDR2 YSYEKL. The length of the CDR3 is 15 residues.

In this sample, this clone turned up a few times. This chain uses TRBV15 with TRBJ2-4, with 10 positions matching TRBD1. J lost 8 bases, V lost 8 bases, and 3 bases had no gene match. The germline V gene has CDR1 LNHNV and CDR2 YYDKDF (reference sequence). The CDR3 consists of 12 residues. CDR3: CATGTGVDIQYF. The CDR3 DNA is TGTGCCACCGGGACAGGGGTGGACATTCAGTACTTC.

V and J are TRBV5-1 and TRBJ2-7, with 11 bases identical to TRBD2. Trimming at V came to 4 bases and at J to 5 bases, leaving 5 bases not matched to a gene. The CDR3 is 14 residues long. Germline CDR1 and CDR2: SGHRS and YFSETQ. In nucleotides, the CDR3 is TGCGCCAGCAGCATGGCACTAGCGGGAGACGAGCAGTACTTC. It is translated as CASSMALAGDEQYF.

This chain joins TRBV7-2 and TRBJ2-1; D gene uncertain. In germline, CDR1 is SGHTA, CDR2 FQGNSA. V gave up 1 base and J gave up 9 bases, with 10 bases separating them. The CDR3 has 13 residues. The CDR3 region has the DNA TGTGCCAGCAGCTTAGAAACGATCGGTGAGCAGTTCTTC. Amino acids: CASSLETIGEQFF.

This chain connects TRBV6-6 to TRBJ1-1; possible D gene TRBD1, 5 bases. The V end lost 7 bases, the J end lost 3 bases, and 21 bases lay between the germline ends. The CDR3 is made up of 16 amino acids. CDR1 and CDR2 from the germline V gene are MNHNY and SVGAGI (reference sequence). This CDR3 is CASKGWSGDPHTEAFF. CDR3 in DNA: TGTGCCAGCAAGGGGTGGTCGGGGGATCCCCACACTGAAGCTTTCTTT.

In its sample, this clone was seen once. This chain uses TRBV6-5 with TRBJ2-1; tentative D call: TRBD2 (5 bases). Germline loops: CDR1 MNHEY, CDR2 SVGAGI. Trimming pared 7 bases from V and 2 bases from J, leaving 12 bases between. This CDR3 spans 14 amino acids. The CDR3 nucleotides read TGTGCCAGCATGAGGGCGGCGGCCTACAATGAGCAGTTCTTC. Its protein product is CASMRAAAYNEQFF.

The chain is built from TRBV5-4 and TRBJ2-3; TRBD2 matches 7 bases. This CDR3 contains 16 residues. CDR1 and CDR2 from the germline V gene are SGHNT and YYREEE (reference sequence). The trim removed 0 bases at V and 3 bases at J, leaving 7 bases unmatched. CDR3 in amino acids: CASSLAGLDSTDTQYF. The CDR3 DNA is TGTGCCAGCAGCTTGGCAGGACTAGACTCGACAGATACGCAGTATTTT. Full variable domain (missing parts from reference TRBV5-4 and TRBJ2-3): ETGVTQSPTHLIKTRGQQVTLRCSSQSGHNTVSWYQQALGQGPQFIFQYYREEENGRGNFPPRFSGLQFPNYSSELNVNALELDDSALYLCASSLAGLDSTDTQYFGPGTRLTVL.

The V gene is TRBV6-5, the J gene TRBJ1-1; 10 bases fit TRBD1. V lost 0 bases and J lost 2; bases outside the gene matches: 3. The germline CDR1 and CDR2 sequences are MNHEY and SVGAGI. The CDR3 loop spans 16 amino acids. The CDR3 region is CASSYSTGGYNTEAFF. The DNA for the CDR3 is TGTGCCAGCAGTTACTCGACAGGGGGCTATAACACTGAAGCTTTCTTT.

This clone was seen a single time. The chain employs TRBV5-6 and TRBJ2-7, with 14 bases aligning to TRBD2. This CDR3 is 16 amino acids long. Per germline, CDR1 SGHDT and CDR2 YYEEEE. Germline trimming cut 7 bases from V and 5 bases from J; bases unmatched to any gene: 11. CDR3 sequence (DNA): TGTGCCAGCGGGACTAGCGGGGGCCCACCGGGGAACGAGCAGTACTTC. Translation gives CASGTSGGPPGNEQYF.

The chain joins TRBV28 to TRBJ2-1; 9 bases line up with TRBD1. Germline V gene sequence: CDR1 MDHEN, CDR2 SYDVKM. The J segment lost 9 bases and the V segment lost 5 bases, leaving 11 bases of the junction unmatched. The CDR3 extends over 15 amino acids. CDR3: CASSPNRGPASEQFF. CDR3 in DNA: TGTGCCAGCAGTCCCAACAGGGGGCCGGCGAGTGAGCAGTTCTTC.

The V gene is TRBV4-1, the J gene TRBJ2-5; 15 nucleotides agree with TRBD2. Germline CDR1 is MGHRA and CDR2 is YSYEKL. The CDR3 length is 19 residues. V dropped 2 bases and J dropped 0; count of bases not matched to a gene: 7. The CDR3 loop is CASSQLPGLAGGYQETQYF. CDR3 coding DNA: TGCGCCAGCAGCCAACTCCCGGGACTAGCGGGAGGTTACCAAGAGACCCAGTACTTC.

This chain joins TRBV7-9 and TRBJ2-7, with a possible D match to TRBD1 (6 bases). The germline V and J ends were trimmed by 4 bases and 2 bases, with 24 bases remaining between them. The CDR3 loop spans 18 amino acids. The germline V gene has CDR1 SEHNR and CDR2 FQNEAQ (reference sequence). This chain's CDR3 is CASSSRRPGARGTYEQYF. The DNA for the CDR3 is TGTGCCAGCAGCTCCCGCCGGCCCGGGGCTAGGGGGACCTACGAGCAGTACTTC.

The rearrangement joins TRBV10-3 to TRBJ1-2, with 9 bases fitting TRBD1. This CDR3 has 15 amino acids. Per germline, CDR1 ENHRY and CDR2 SYGVKD. Trimming took 0 bases from V and 5 from J; bases not matched to a gene: 4. CDR3 nucleotides: TGTGCCATCAGTGAGTCGGGACAGGGTGCGTATGGCTACACCTTC. Its translation: CAISESGQGAYGYTF.

The rearrangement joins TRBV6-1 to TRBJ1-6; a possible D gene is TRBD1 (6 bases). From germline, CDR1 is MNHNS and CDR2 SASEGT. V was shortened by 11 bases and J by 4 bases, with 18 bases between the two germline ends. The CDR3 has 15 amino acids. CDR3 bases: TGTGCCGGGGGGCAGGGGTCGTATTATAATTCACCCCTCCACTTT. Its translation is CAGGQGSYYNSPLHF.